Sequencing of this T cell receptor (beta chain) was carried out in a study of T cells after yellow fever vaccination. Study background: The fractions with low cell numbers were processed using SMART-Seq v4 Ultra Low Input. General observations from the study: Post-booster reappearance was seen for most primary-vaccination clones (roughly 96% CD4, 75% to 90% CD8). On re-exposure, the response was weaker but peaked faster, at day 5 versus 15.

Generation of TCR cDNA used 5'RACE template switching (which added a universal primer site and UMIs). TCRdb re-called the 5' RACE reads through MiXCR, storing one row per CDR3 protein. This sample has 200,000 to 300,000 distinct CDR3 sequences, with 6% to 8% found just once. This clonotype was observed a few times. Its specificity is unknown. The germline V gene encodes CDR1 MNHEY and CDR2 SVGEGT. Trimming took 2 bases from V and 5 from J; bases not matched to a gene: 7. The CDR3 sequence is 16 residues long. Sequencing used CD4+ T cells sorted from PBMCs, obtained on the day of the yellow fever booster vaccination. This clonotype was obtained from a man aged 25-45 years who received the YFV17D yellow fever vaccine. The J gene is TRBJ2-1, the V gene TRBV6-2 or TRBV6-3, with TRBD2 matching over 9 bases. CDR3 sequence (DNA): TGTGCCAGCAGTTACGAGCTAGCGGGATTAAACAATGAGCAGTTCTTC. Encoded protein: CASSYELAGLNNEQFF.